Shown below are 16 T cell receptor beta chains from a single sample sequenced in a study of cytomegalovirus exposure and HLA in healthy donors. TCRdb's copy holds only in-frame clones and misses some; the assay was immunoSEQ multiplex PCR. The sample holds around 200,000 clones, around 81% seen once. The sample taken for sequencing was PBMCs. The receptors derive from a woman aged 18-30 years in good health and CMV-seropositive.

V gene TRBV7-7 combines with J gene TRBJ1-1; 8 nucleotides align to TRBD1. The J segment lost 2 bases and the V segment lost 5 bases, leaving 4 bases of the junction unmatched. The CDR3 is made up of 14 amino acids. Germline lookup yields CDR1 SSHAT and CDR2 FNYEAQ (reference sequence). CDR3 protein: CASSTGQGNTEAFF. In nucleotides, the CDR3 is TGTGCCAGCAGCACAGGACAGGGAAACACTGAAGCTTTCTTT.

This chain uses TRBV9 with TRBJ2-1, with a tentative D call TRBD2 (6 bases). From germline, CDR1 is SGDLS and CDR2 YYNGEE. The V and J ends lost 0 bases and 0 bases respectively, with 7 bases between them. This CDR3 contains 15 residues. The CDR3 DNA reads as TGTGCCAGCAGCGTAGGACTAGGCTCCTACAATGAGCAGTTCTTC. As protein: CASSVGLGSYNEQFF.

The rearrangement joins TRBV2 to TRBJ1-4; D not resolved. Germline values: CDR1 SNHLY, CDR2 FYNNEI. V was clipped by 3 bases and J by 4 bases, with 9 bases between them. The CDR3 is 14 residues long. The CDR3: CASSERGVNEKLFF. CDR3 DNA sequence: TGTGCCAGCAGTGAGCGGGGTGTTAATGAAAAACTGTTTTTT.

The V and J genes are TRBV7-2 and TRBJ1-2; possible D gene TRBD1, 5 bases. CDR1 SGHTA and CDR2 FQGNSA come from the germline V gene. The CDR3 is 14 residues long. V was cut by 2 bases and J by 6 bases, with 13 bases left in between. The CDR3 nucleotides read TGTGCCAGCAGCTTAATGGGGCAGGTCGATGGCTACACCTTC. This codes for CASSLMGQVDGYTF.

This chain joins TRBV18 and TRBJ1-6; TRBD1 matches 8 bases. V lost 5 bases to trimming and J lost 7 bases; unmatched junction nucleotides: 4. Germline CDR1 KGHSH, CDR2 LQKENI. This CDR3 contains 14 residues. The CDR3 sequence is CASSSQGDNSPLHF. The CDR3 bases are TGTGCCAGCTCATCACAGGGGGACAATTCACCCCTCCACTTT.

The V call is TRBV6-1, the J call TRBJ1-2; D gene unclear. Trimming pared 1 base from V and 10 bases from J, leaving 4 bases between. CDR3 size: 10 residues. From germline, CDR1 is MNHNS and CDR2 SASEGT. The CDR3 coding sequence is TGTGCCAGCAGTGAAGAAGCCTACACCTTC. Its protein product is CASSEEAYTF.

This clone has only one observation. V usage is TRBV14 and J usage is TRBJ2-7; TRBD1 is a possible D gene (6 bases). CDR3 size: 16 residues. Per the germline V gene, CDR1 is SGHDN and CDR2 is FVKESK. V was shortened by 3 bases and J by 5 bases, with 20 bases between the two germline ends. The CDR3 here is CASSHPFGQYFDEQYF. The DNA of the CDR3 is TGTGCCAGCAGCCACCCCTTCGGACAGTACTTTGACGAGCAGTACTTC.

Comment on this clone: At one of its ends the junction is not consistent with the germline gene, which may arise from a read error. CDR3 loop: CASSVTSIDTQYF. CDR3 DNA: TGTGCCAGCAGCGTGACTAGCATAGATACGCAGTATTTT. The genes are TRBV9 and TRBJ2-3; 7 positions match TRBD2. Germline V gene lookup returns CDR1 SGDLS and CDR2 YYNGEE. This CDR3 spans 13 amino acids.

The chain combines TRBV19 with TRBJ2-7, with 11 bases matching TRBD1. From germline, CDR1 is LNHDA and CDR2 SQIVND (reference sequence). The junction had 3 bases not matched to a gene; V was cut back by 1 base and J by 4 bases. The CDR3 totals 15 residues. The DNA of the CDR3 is TGTGCCAGTAGTATAGGGACAGGGGGCGTTTACGAGCAGTACTTC. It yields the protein CASSIGTGGVYEQYF. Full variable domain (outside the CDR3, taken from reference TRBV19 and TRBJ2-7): DGGITQSPKYLFRKEGQNVTLSCEQNLNHDAMYWYRQDPGQGLRLIYYSQIVNDFQKGDIAEGYSVSREKKESFPLTVTSAQKNPTAFYLCASSIGTGGVYEQYFGPGTRLTVT.

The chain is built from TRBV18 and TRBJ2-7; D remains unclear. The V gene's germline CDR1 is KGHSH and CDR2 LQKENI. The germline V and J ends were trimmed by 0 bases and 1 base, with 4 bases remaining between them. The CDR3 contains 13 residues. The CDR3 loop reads CASSPPTSYEQYF. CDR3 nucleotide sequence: TGTGCCAGCTCACCACCGACATCCTACGAGCAGTACTTC.

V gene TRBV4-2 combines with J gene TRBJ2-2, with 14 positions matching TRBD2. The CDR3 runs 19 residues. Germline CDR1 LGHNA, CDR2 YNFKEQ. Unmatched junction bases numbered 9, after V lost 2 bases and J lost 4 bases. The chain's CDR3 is CASSQPGTSGGLGTGELFF. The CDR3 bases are TGTGCCAGCAGCCAACCCGGGACTAGCGGGGGCCTCGGCACCGGGGAGCTGTTTTTT.

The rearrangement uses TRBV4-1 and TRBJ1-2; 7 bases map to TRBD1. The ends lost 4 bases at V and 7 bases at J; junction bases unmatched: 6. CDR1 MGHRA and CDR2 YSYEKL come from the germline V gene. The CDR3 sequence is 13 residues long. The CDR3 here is CASSRNRGGGYTF. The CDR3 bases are TGCGCCAGCAGCCGAAACAGGGGTGGTGGCTACACCTTC.

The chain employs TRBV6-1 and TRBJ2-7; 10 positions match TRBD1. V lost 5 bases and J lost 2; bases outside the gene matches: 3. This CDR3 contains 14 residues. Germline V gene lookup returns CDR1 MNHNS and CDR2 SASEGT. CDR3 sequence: CASSWGQGTYEQYF. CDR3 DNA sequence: TGTGCCAGCAGTTGGGGACAGGGGACCTACGAGCAGTACTTC.

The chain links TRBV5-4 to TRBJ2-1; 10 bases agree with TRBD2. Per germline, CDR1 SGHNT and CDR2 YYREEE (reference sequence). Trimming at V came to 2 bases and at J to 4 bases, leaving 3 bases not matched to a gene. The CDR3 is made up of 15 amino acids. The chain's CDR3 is CASSLRAGGYNEQFF. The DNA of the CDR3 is TGTGCCAGCAGCTTAAGAGCGGGGGGGTACAATGAGCAGTTCTTC.

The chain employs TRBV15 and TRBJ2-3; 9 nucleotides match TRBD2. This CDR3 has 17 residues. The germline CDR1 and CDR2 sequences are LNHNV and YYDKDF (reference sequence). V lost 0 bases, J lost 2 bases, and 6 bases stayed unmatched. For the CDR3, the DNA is TGTGCCACCAGCAGAGATCCCAGCGGGGGGCCCACAGATACGCAGTATTTT. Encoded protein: CATSRDPSGGPTDTQYF. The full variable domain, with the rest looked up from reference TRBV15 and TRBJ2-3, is DAMVIQNPRYQVTQFGKPVTLSCSQTLNHNVMYWYQQKSSQAPKLLFHYYDKDFNNEADTPDNFQSRRPNTSFCFLDIRSPGLGDTAMYLCATSRDPSGGPTDTQYFGPGTRLTVL.

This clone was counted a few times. CDR3 sequence: CASSDRDRDSSPLHF. The CDR3 bases are TGTGCCAGCTCAGACCGGGACAGGGATTCGTCACCCCTCCACTTT. This sequence joins TRBV18 and TRBJ1-6; TRBD1 agrees at 9 bases. The CDR3 loop spans 15 amino acids. Germline loops: CDR1 KGHSH, CDR2 LQKENI. Germline trimming cut 5 bases from V and 10 bases from J; bases unmatched to any gene: 9.